Listed below are T cell receptor beta chains from one sample, sequenced in a study of cytomegalovirus exposure and HLA in healthy donors. The protocol was immunoSEQ multiplex PCR, while the TCRdb copy is restricted to in-frame clones and leaves out a portion. In the table there are around 150,000 clones, around 80% of which are singletons. The sample taken for sequencing was PBMCs. The receptor set was obtained from a woman in her thirties or forties in good health and CMV-seropositive. Both conserved end residues are part of each CDR3. The D gene is left open where the match is weak. Only part of the rows carry a size: once, few, many, or a class if the clone is expanded.

>TRBV4-3|TRBJ2-1|.|once
TGCGCCAGCAGCCAAGGGGCCCACAATGAGCAGTTCTTC
CASSQGAHNEQFF
>TRBV28|TRBJ1-4|.|.
TGTGCCAGCAGTGAACACCGGGGTGAAAAACTGTTTTTT
CASSEHRGEKLFF
>TRBV7-9|TRBJ2-7|TRBD2|few
TGTGCCAGCACCACTAGCGGGAGGGCCGGGTCCTACGAGCAGTACTTC
CASTTSGRAGSYEQYF
>TRBV7-7|TRBJ2-3|TRBD1|.
TGTGCTAGCAGCCATACAGGACAGGGGACAGATACGCAGTATTTT
CASSHTGQGTDTQYF
>TRBV28|TRBJ1-2|.|.
TGTGCCAGCAGTTTAGATCGTACGGGTAACTATGGCTACACCTTC
CASSLDRTGNYGYTF
>TRBV6-6|TRBJ1-2|TRBD1|.
TGTGCCAGCAGCGGGACAGGGTATGGCTACACCTTC
CASSGTGYGYTF
>TRBV5-1|TRBJ2-7|TRBD1|few
TGCGCCAGCAGCTTCCAGGGGGACTACGAGCAGTACTTC
CASSFQGDYEQYF
>TRBV6-6|TRBJ1-1|TRBD1|.
TGTGCCAGCAGAATGGGGACAGCAATTCCGAACACTGAAGCTTTCTTT
CASRMGTAIPNTEAFF
>TRBV6-5|TRBJ2-7|TRBD1|.
TGTGCCAGCAGTTTTAGACAGGGGGGTTACGAGCAGTACTTC
CASSFRQGGYEQYF
>TRBV28|TRBJ2-3|TRBD1|.
TGTGCCAGCAGTCCCGGACAGGGGCTTAGCACAGATACGCAGTATTTT
CASSPGQGLSTDTQYF
>TRBV9|TRBJ2-5|TRBD1|.
TGTGCCAGCAGCACCAGACCGGGACAGGGGAGAATAGAGACCCAGTACTTC
CASSTRPGQGRIETQYF
>TRBV30|TRBJ1-4|.|once
TGTGCCTGGGCTGACACTTTTAAACTGTTTTTT
CAWADTFKLFF
>TRBV28|TRBJ2-7|.|.
TGTGCCTGTGCGAGGCACTCCAGCTACGAGCAGTACTTC
CACARHSSYEQYF
>TRBV28|TRBJ1-4|.|.
TGTGCCAGCATTGGGGGGGGTGGTGAAAAACTGTTTTTT
CASIGGGGEKLFF
>TRBV2|TRBJ2-5|TRBD2|.
TGTGCCAGCAGTGAATTTCTAGCGGGGACCCAGTACTTC
CASSEFLAGTQYF
>TRBV11-2|TRBJ2-3|TRBD1|.
TGTGCCAGCAGAGATTGGGACAGGGCTTCAGATACGCAGTATTTT
CASRDWDRASDTQYF
>TRBV5-8|TRBJ2-7|TRBD1|few
TGTGCCAGCAGCTCCGGGACAGGGGGCCAAGGGCAGTACTTC
CASSSGTGGQGQYF
>TRBV25-1|TRBJ2-1|TRBD2|.
TGTGCCAGCAGTCCGGGACTAGACTACAATGAGCAGTTCTTC
CASSPGLDYNEQFF
>TRBV11-2|TRBJ1-1|.|.
TGTGCCAGCAGCTTAGGGCCGCACACTGAAGCTTTCTTT
CASSLGPHTEAFF
>TRBV11-2|TRBJ2-7|TRBD1|.
TGTGCCAGCAGTCCTACCGGATGGACAGGGGGCGAGCAGTACTTC
CASSPTGWTGGEQYF
>TRBV27|TRBJ2-7|.|.
TGTGCCAGCAGGCAAAATAAGGACATCATGAGCTCCTACGAGCAGTACTTC
CASRQNKDIMSSYEQYF
>TRBV29-1|TRBJ2-2|TRBD2|.
TGCAGCGTTGCGGGAGGGAACGGGGAGCTGTTTTTT
CSVAGGNGELFF
>TRBV6-5|TRBJ2-3|.|.
TGTGCCAGCAGTTTGGGGGGGGACAAGGCGGTAGATACGCAGTATTTT
CASSLGGDKAVDTQYF
>TRBV7-3|TRBJ2-1|TRBD2|.
TGTGCCAGCAGCCGGACTAGCGGGGCCTACAATGAGCAGTTCTTC
CASSRTSGAYNEQFF
>TRBV6-1|TRBJ2-2|TRBD2|few
TGTGCCAGCAGTGACGAGGGGCAGCGGGGGGTCAGGGGGGAGCTGTTTTTT
CASSDEGQRGVRGELFF
>TRBV2|TRBJ2-2|.|.
TGTGCCAGCATCCCGAGTAGAAACACCGGGGAGCTGTTTTTT
CASIPSRNTGELFF
>TRBV5-5|TRBJ2-7|.|.
TGTGCCAGCAGCTCCCCGGCCGGAGTCGACGAGCAGTACTTC
CASSSPAGVDEQYF
>TRBV28|TRBJ2-2|.|.
TGTGCCAGCAGTTTCTCTTCGGGGGACACCGGGGAGCTGTTTTTT
CASSFSSGDTGELFF
>TRBV2|TRBJ1-1|.|.
TGTGCCAGCAGTCGCGAGGGCTCCATGAACACTGAAGCTTTCTTT
CASSREGSMNTEAFF
>TRBV19|TRBJ2-7|.|.
TGTGCCAGTAGTATAGGTAGGAGGGGAGCCGAGCAGTACTTC
CASSIGRRGAEQYF
>TRBV5-4|TRBJ1-5|.|.
TGTGCCAGCAGCGCTTACGGGGGAGGCAATCAGCCCCAGCATTTT
CASSAYGGGNQPQHF
>TRBV10-3|TRBJ1-2|.|.
TGTGCCACCCGGACAGCCCCCGCCTATGGCTACACCTTC
CATRTAPAYGYTF
>TRBV19|TRBJ1-2|.|.
TGTGCCAGTAAGACTTTCGGAACAAACTATGGCTACACCTTC
CASKTFGTNYGYTF
>TRBV30|TRBJ2-3|TRBD2|once
TGTGCCGGAGCGGGAGTGGACACAGATACGCAGTATTTT
CAGAGVDTDTQYF
>TRBV27|TRBJ1-1|.|.
TGTGCCAGCAGTTTATCGCGGCAGTTGAACACTGAAGCTTTCTTT
CASSLSRQLNTEAFF
>TRBV7-9|TRBJ2-1|TRBD2|.
TGTGCCAGCAGTTCGACTAGCGGGACTTACAATGAGCAGTTCTTC
CASSSTSGTYNEQFF
>TRBV2|TRBJ2-3|.|.
TGTGCCAGCAGTGGGGCCTTTACGCAGTATTTT
CASSGAFTQYF
>TRBV7-2|TRBJ1-4|TRBD1|.
TGTGCCAGCAGCTTACGACAGGGAAGCAGCCGCGAAAAACTGTTTTTT
CASSLRQGSSREKLFF
>TRBV28|TRBJ2-7|TRBD2|few
TGTGCCAGCAGTCCCCAAGCGGGAGGGCTCCGCCACTACGAGCAGTACTTC
CASSPQAGGLRHYEQYF
>TRBV10-3|TRBJ2-5|.|.
TGTGCCATCAGTGTAAACTCGCACGGAGAGACCCAGTACTTC
CAISVNSHGETQYF
>TRBV19|TRBJ1-3|.|.
TGTGCCAGTAGTATTGCGGGAACGCGCTCTGGAAACACCATATATTTT
CASSIAGTRSGNTIYF